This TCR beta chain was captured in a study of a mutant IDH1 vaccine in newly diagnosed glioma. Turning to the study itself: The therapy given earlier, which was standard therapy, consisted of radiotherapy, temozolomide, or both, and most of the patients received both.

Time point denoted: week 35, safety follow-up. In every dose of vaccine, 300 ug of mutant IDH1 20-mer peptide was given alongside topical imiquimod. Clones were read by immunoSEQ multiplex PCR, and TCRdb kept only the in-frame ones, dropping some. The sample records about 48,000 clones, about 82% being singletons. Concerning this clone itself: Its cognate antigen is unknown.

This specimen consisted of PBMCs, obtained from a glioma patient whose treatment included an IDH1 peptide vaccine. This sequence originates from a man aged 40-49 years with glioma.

CDR3 DNA sequence: TGTGCCACGGAAAGGGGTTCAGGAAACACCATATATTTT. Translating it yields CATERGSGNTIYF. V gene TRBV19 combines with J gene TRBJ1-3, with D tentatively TRBD1 (5 bases). The CDR3 is 13 residues long. The V gene's germline CDR1 is LNHDA and CDR2 SQIVND (reference sequence). The V end was cut by 10 bases, the J end by 4 bases, with 14 bases between.